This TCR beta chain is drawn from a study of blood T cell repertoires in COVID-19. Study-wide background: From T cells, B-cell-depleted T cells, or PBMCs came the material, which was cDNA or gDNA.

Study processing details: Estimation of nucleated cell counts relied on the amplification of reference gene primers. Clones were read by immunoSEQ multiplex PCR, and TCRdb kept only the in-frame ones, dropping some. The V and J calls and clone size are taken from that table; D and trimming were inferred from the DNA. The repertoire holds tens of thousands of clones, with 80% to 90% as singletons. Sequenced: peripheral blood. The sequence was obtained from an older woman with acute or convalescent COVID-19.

The CDR3 coding sequence is TGTGCCAGCAACCCTACCGGACAGGGCCAGCCCCAGCATTTT. As protein: CASNPTGQGQPQHF. The chain links TRBV6-5 to TRBJ1-5, with TRBD1 identical over 8 bases. CDR3 length: 14 residues. Germline V gene sequence: CDR1 MNHEY, CDR2 SVGAGI. Trimming removed 7 bases from V and 7 bases from J; junction bases left unmatched: 9.